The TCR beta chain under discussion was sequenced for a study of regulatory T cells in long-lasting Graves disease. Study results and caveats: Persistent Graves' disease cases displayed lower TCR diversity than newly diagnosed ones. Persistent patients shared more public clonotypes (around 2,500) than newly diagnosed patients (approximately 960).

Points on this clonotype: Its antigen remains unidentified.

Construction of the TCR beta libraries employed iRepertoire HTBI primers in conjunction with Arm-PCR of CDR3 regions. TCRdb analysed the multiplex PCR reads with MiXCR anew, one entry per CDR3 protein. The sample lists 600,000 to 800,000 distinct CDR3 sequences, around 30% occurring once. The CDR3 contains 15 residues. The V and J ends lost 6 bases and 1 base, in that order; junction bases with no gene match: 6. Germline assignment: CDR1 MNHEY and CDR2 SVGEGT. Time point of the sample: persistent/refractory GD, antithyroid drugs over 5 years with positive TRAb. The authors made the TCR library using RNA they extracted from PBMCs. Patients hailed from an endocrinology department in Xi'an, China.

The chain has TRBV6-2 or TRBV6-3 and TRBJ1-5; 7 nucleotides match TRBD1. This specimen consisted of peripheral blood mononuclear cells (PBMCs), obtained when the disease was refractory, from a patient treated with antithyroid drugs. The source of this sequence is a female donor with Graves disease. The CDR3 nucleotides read TGTGCCAGCAGATCTACAGGGGAAAGCAATCAGCCCCAGCATTTT. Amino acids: CASRSTGESNQPQHF.